The entry that follows covers one T cell receptor (beta chain) sequence. Assay: immunoSEQ multiplex PCR; the TCRdb copy retains only in-frame clones and omits some. Seen here are 15,000 or so clones, around 70% observed once, and the top ten hold about 9.4%. The source of the sample is a study of somatic mutations in cytotoxic T cells in rheumatoid arthritis. The sequencing sample was made of CD8+ T cells sorted from blood. This clonotype was sampled from an adult with rheumatoid arthritis.

The CDR3 is CATSGGWITEAFF. The CDR3 region has the DNA TGTGCCACCAGTGGGGGGTGGATCACTGAAGCTTTCTTT. The chain has TRBV15 and TRBJ1-1; D possibly corresponds to TRBD1 (5 bases). Trimming shortened V by 6 bases and J by 4 bases, and 12 bases separated the two germline ends. Germline V gene sequence: CDR1 LNHNV, CDR2 YYDKDF (reference sequence). The CDR3 sequence is 13 residues long.